These 11 T cell receptor beta chains came from one sample sequenced in a study of molecular identifiers for immune sequencing clone quantification. TCRdb called the PCR reads again in MiXCR, with one record for every CDR3 protein. The sample holds a few hundred thousand distinct CDR3 sequences; 20% to 25% are singletons and the top ten take under 0.85%. Material: naive CD8+ T cells from blood, with Jurkat cell RNA spiked in. Regarding subset: FACS-sorted CD8+CD4-CCR7+CD45RA+ naive T cells. These receptors were obtained from a human donor in good health. Some libraries in this study had Jurkat cell RNA spiked in.

The V gene is TRBV3-1, the J gene TRBJ1-1; D not certain. CDR3 size: 14 residues. V dropped 2 bases and J dropped 8 bases, with 15 bases sitting between them. Germline CDR1 is LGHDT and CDR2 is YNNKEL (reference sequence). The CDR3 sequence: CASSQFRREREAFF. The CDR3 region has the DNA TGTGCCAGCAGCCAATTCCGACGGGAGAGAGAAGCTTTCTTT.

This clonotype was observed a few times. The chain recombines TRBV5-6 with TRBJ2-7, with D maybe TRBD2 (5 bases). Germline-derived CDR1 and CDR2 are SGHDT and YYEEEE. V dropped 1 base and J dropped 6 bases, with 8 bases sitting between them. This CDR3 is built from 12 residues. CDR3 amino acids: CASSLWRSEQYF. CDR3 DNA: TGTGCCAGCAGCTTGTGGAGGTCCGAGCAGTACTTC.

This clonotype appeared a few times. The chain combines TRBV12-5 with TRBJ2-7; TRBD1 aligns across 8 bases. Germline V lookup: CDR1 LGHNT, CDR2 FRNRAP. The CDR3 has 15 residues. The J segment lost 2 bases and the V segment lost 3 bases, leaving 6 bases of the junction unmatched. DNA of the CDR3: TGTGCTAGTGGTTTTACCAGGGGGCCGACCTACGAGCAGTACTTC. Residues: CASGFTRGPTYEQYF.

This clonotype was recorded a few times. The chain recombines TRBV28 with TRBJ1-1, with unresolved D. V lost 9 bases and J lost 5, with 16 bases in between. CDR1 and CDR2 (germline): MDHEN, SYDVKM. The CDR3 length is 13 residues. In DNA, the CDR3 is TGTGCCAGTTGCCGGAGTAGATCGACTGAAGCTTTCTTT. Its translation is CASCRSRSTEAFF.

This clonotype has a count of ten or more. The chain combines TRBV12-3 or TRBV12-4 with TRBJ2-5; D tentatively fits TRBD1 or TRBD2 (5 bases each). The V gene lost 5 bases and the J gene lost 1 base, with 14 bases spanning the gap. The CDR3 is 15 amino acids. CDR3 DNA sequence: TGTGCCAGCAGTCCAAGGGACGTAAGCCAAGAGACCCAGTACTTC. Amino acid sequence: CASSPRDVSQETQYF.

The sample holds many counts of this clonotype. J is TRBJ2-7 and V is TRBV4-3; 11 bases are shared with TRBD1. Germline trimming cut 0 bases from V and 7 bases from J; bases unmatched to any gene: 8. The CDR3 totals 16 residues. Germline CDR1 reads LGHNA; CDR2 reads YSLEER. The CDR3 loop is CASSQDRTGGAEEQYF. The CDR3 region has the DNA TGCGCCAGCAGCCAAGATAGGACAGGGGGCGCGGAGGAGCAGTACTTC.

This clonotype was seen repeatedly, ten times or more. The chain carries TRBV30 and TRBJ1-1; D is unclear. V was pared by 2 bases and J by 7 bases, with 11 bases between. CDR1 and CDR2 (germline): GTSNPN, SVGIG (reference sequence). The CDR3 runs 12 residues. The CDR3: CAWSPRELEAFF. The CDR3 DNA sequence: TGTGCCTGGAGTCCGAGGGAACTTGAAGCTTTCTTT.

This clonotype was recorded many times. The V gene is TRBV20-1, the J gene TRBJ2-7; 9 nucleotides match TRBD2. J lost 4 bases, V lost 0 bases, and 4 bases had no gene match. Germline V gene data show CDR1 as DFQATT and CDR2 as SNEGSKA (reference sequence). The CDR3 has 14 amino acids. DNA of the CDR3: TGCAGTGCTAGAGATGCGGGAGGGGGATACGAGCAGTACTTC. As protein: CSARDAGGGYEQYF.

The chain employs TRBV20-1 and TRBJ1-6; 7 bases agree with TRBD1. The CDR3 covers 17 residues. Germline loops: CDR1 DFQATT, CDR2 SNEGSKA (reference sequence). V lost 0 bases and J lost 6; bases outside the gene matches: 11. The CDR3 loop is CSARDFDRDPRNSPLHF. The CDR3 DNA is TGCAGTGCTAGAGATTTTGACAGGGACCCTCGTAATTCACCCCTCCACTTT.

As concerns this clonotype: This could be a read error, since a much larger clone is one nucleotide away. Because it lacks the conserved phenylalanine or tryptophan at the end, this CDR3 is likely a read error. The chain recombines TRBV28 with TRBJ2-7; 8 nucleotides match TRBD1. Per germline, CDR1 MDHEN and CDR2 SYDVKM. The ends lost 3 bases at V and 2 bases at J; junction bases unmatched: 3. The CDR3 has 14 amino acids. This CDR3 is CASSFRGPTYEQYS. The CDR3 DNA reads as TGTGCCAGCAGTTTCAGGGGGCCGACCTACGAGCAGTACTCC.

CDR3 in DNA: TGTGCCAGCATGGAAGGGGTACTACCCTACGAGCAGTACTTC. It translates to CASMEGVLPYEQYF. The chain carries TRBV2 and TRBJ2-7; possible D gene TRBD1, 5 bases. CDR3 length equals 14 residues. The V gene's germline CDR1 is SNHLY and CDR2 FYNNEI. Trimming took off 7 bases at V and 2 bases at J, with 15 bases between the two ends.